This T cell receptor beta chain was sequenced during a study of tumor-infiltrating lymphocytes in primary liver carcinoma. The source material, about 19-30 mg of unsorted bulk tissue, was used to co-extract RNA and DNA. Tumor regions sampled: superior, inferior, left, right poles, and centre. Over 80% of the cells in every tumor sample were viable tumor cells. From about 0.45 ug total RNA, TCR beta cDNA was generated with a primer in the constant region. Construction of TCR beta libraries relied on three successive nested multiplex PCR rounds employing slightly modified ARM-PCR. TRBV1-TRBV30 forward primers and a C-beta reverse primer were used in the first two PCR rounds, which each ran for approximately 10 cycles. Using its own MiXCR run on the multiplex PCR reads, TCRdb lists one record per CDR3 protein. Here the sample spans about 35,000 distinct CDR3 sequences, over 65% being singletons. The CDR3 is 15 amino acids.

The sample was liver tumor tissue from sampling region 4. As to subset: tumor region T4, right-lateral pole. This chain joins TRBV12-3 or TRBV12-4 and TRBJ1-5; the D is unclear. This receptor was obtained from a man in his forties with primary liver carcinoma and hepatitis B virus infection. The CDR3 DNA reads as TGTGCATGCAGGCAGACATGGCTACCAGATCAGCCCCAGCATTTT. Translating it yields CACRQTWLPDQPQHF.